This TCR beta chain was profiled in a study of T cell clonotyping in hematopoietic cell transplantation. Study-level points and caveats: After transplant, recipient diversity fell while pathologically expanded clonotypes grew through day 180. CD4 and CD8 repertoire contributions could not be separated without sorting.

The method was immunoSEQ multiplex PCR; TCRdb's version includes in-frame clones alone and lacks a portion of them. Of under 15,000 clones listed, nearly 90% are singletons. Germline V gene data show CDR1 as SGHTA and CDR2 as FQGNSA. Between the trimmed V and J ends, which lost 1 base and 3 bases, there was a span of 6 bases. The length of the CDR3 is 13 residues. Turning to this clone: Its matching antigen is unknown.

The specimen was peripheral blood mononuclear cells. The source is a human donor who either received an allogeneic hematopoietic cell transplant for a myeloid malignancy or was a related donor (not recorded which). Some clones in this sample may be carry-over from other donors' samples. This chain joins TRBV7-2 and TRBJ1-2; no definite D call. CDR3 residues: CASSLVSDYGYTF. CDR3 bases: TGTGCCAGCAGCTTAGTCTCGGACTATGGCTACACCTTC.